This T cell receptor (beta chain) was captured by sequencing in a study of blood T cell repertoires in COVID-19. Background on the study: Acute and convalescent COVID-19 samples came from the United States, Italy and Spain. T cells, B-cell-depleted T cells, or PBMCs provided the cDNA or gDNA that served as material.

In the original workflow: Quantification of nucleated cells was approximated via reference gene primer amplification. The repertoire was sequenced with immunoSEQ multiplex PCR; TCRdb's copy has only in-frame clones and lacks some. That table furnishes V, J and clone size, whereas the DNA furnished D and trimming. This table has more than 200,000 clones, roughly 88% appearing once. V lost 0 bases to trimming and J lost 6 bases; unmatched junction nucleotides: 4. Germline V gives CDR1 LGHDT, CDR2 YNNKEL (reference sequence). CDR3 length: 14 amino acids. This TCR was sampled from a woman between 35 and 50 years old who had recovered from COVID-19. The sample comprised peripheral blood. The chain uses TRBV3-1 (or the pseudogene TRBV3-2) and TRBJ1-1, with 7 bases fitting TRBD1. The chain's CDR3 is CASSQDGGTAEAFF. CDR3 in DNA: TGTGCCAGCAGCCAAGATGGGGGGACAGCTGAAGCTTTCTTT.